This entry lists 28 T cell receptor beta chains sequenced from one sample in a study of shared clonotypes between healthy human individuals. Method: immunoSEQ multiplex PCR; TCRdb's copy keeps in-frame clones and lacks some. The sample contains about 2.1 million clones, around 93% of which appear only once. Terminally differentiated effector memory CD45RA+ cells were excluded by CCR7 positive selection of CD45RO-negative cells. Sequencing was carried out using naive CD8+ T cells from PBMCs. The receptors shown here come from a man younger than 30 in good health. Some clones in this sample may be carry-over from other donors' samples.

With respect to this clone: Other nucleotide sequences in the sample specify the same CDR3. This chain connects TRBV28 to TRBJ1-1; D gene ambiguous. Germline CDR1 MDHEN, CDR2 SYDVKM. The CDR3 has 13 residues. Between the trimmed V and J ends, which lost 4 bases and 4 bases, there was a span of 10 bases. CDR3 loop: CASSSLLGTEAFF. Here the CDR3 DNA reads TGTGCCAGCAGTTCCCTATTGGGCACTGAAGCTTTCTTT. The full variable domain, in which reference TRBV28 and TRBJ1-1 provide the parts outside the CDR3, is DVKVTQSSRYLVKRTGEKVFLECVQDMDHENMFWYRQDPGLGLRLIYFSYDVKMKEKGDIPEGYSVSREKKERFSLILESASTNQTSMYLCASSSLLGTEAFFGQGTRLTVV.

Turning to this clone: This sample also contains other DNA sequences that code for the same CDR3. This chain links TRBV11-2 with TRBJ2-6; D gene unclear. V dropped 2 bases and J dropped 1 base, with 0 bases sitting between them. The CDR3 covers 13 residues. Germline V gene data show CDR1 as SGHAT and CDR2 as FQNNGV. In DNA form, the CDR3 reads TGTGCCAGCAGCTTATCTGGGGCCAACGTCCTGACTTTC. It encodes CASSLSGANVLTF.

V gene TRBV11-2 combines with J gene TRBJ2-7; possible D gene TRBD1, 5 bases. Germline V CDR1 and CDR2: SGHAT, FQNNGV. There are 15 residues in the CDR3. Trimming took off 1 base at V and 1 base at J, with 11 bases between the two ends. Here the CDR3 DNA reads TGTGCCAGCAGCTTAGTCAGGGCAGGATCCTACGAGCAGTACTTC. Amino acids: CASSLVRAGSYEQYF.

The chain recombines TRBV4-2 with TRBJ2-7, with 12 bases matching TRBD2. The V segment lost 5 bases and the J segment 4 bases; nucleotides outside the gene matches: 6. This CDR3 is 15 amino acids long. The germline CDR1 and CDR2 sequences are LGHNA and YNFKEQ. CDR3 amino acids: CASSDAGTSGYEQYF. The CDR3 coding sequence is TGTGCCAGCAGCGACGCCGGGACTAGCGGGTACGAGCAGTACTTC.

In DNA, the CDR3 is TGTGCCAGCAGTGACAGGGGACTCAACACTGAAGCTTTCTTT. Its protein is CASSDRGLNTEAFF. The chain recombines TRBV27 with TRBJ1-1; the match to TRBD1 covers 8 bases. CDR1 and CDR2 from the germline V gene are MNHEY and SMNVEV (reference sequence). The CDR3 sequence is 14 residues long. V gave up 5 bases and J gave up 2 bases; unmatched junction bases: 4.

The chain recombines TRBV27 with TRBJ2-7, with D tentatively TRBD2 (6 bases). The germline CDR1 and CDR2 sequences are MNHEY and SMNVEV (reference sequence). V was pared by 5 bases and J by 3 bases, with 20 bases between. The CDR3 consists of 16 residues. The chain's CDR3 is CASSTNRDSYFYEQYF. CDR3 DNA: TGTGCCAGCAGTACCAACCGGGACTCATACTTCTACGAGCAGTACTTC.

The chain combines TRBV6-1 with TRBJ2-7; the D is unclear. The V end was cut by 2 bases, the J end by 7 bases, with 21 bases between. This CDR3 has 16 amino acids. Germline loops: CDR1 MNHNS, CDR2 SASEGT. This chain's CDR3 is CASSEITEPTLGEQYF. The DNA of the CDR3 is TGTGCCAGCAGTGAAATCACGGAACCTACCCTAGGTGAGCAGTACTTC.

The gene calls are TRBV4-2 and TRBJ2-1, with D possibly TRBD1 on 6 matching bases. Germline V CDR1 and CDR2: LGHNA, YNFKEQ. The CDR3 consists of 15 residues. The V end was cut by 0 bases, the J end by 4 bases, with 10 bases between. DNA for the CDR3: TGTGCCAGCAGCCAAGAGACGAGGGGGTACAATGAGCAGTTCTTC. Protein: CASSQETRGYNEQFF.

The chain is built from TRBV2 and TRBJ2-3, with TRBD1 matching 7 bases. The CDR3 sequence is 12 residues long. CDR1 SNHLY and CDR2 FYNNEI come from the germline V gene. J was trimmed by 8 bases and V by 7 bases; bases with no gene match: 6. Here the CDR3 reads CASINDRATQYF. The CDR3 DNA reads as TGTGCCAGCATCAACGACAGGGCTACGCAGTATTTT. Combining the CDR3 with reference TRBV2 and TRBJ2-3 gives the whole variable domain EPEVTQTPSHQVTQMGQEVILRCVPISNHLYFYWYRQILGQKVEFLVSFYNNEISEKSEIFDDQFSVERPDGSNFTLKIRSTKLEDSAMYFCASINDRATQYFGPGTRLTVL.

The chain combines TRBV15 with TRBJ1-5; TRBD1 agrees at 11 bases. The V gene's germline CDR1 is LNHNV and CDR2 YYDKDF (reference sequence). The CDR3 has 20 amino acids. The ends lost 0 bases at V and 3 bases at J; junction bases unmatched: 13. CDR3 amino acids: CATSRDLRDRGAGDNQPQHF. The CDR3 bases are TGTGCCACCAGCAGAGATCTTAGGGACAGGGGGGCCGGAGACAATCAGCCCCAGCATTTT.

The chain links TRBV19 to TRBJ1-1; the D gene is possibly TRBD1 (5 bases). CDR1 and CDR2 (germline): LNHDA, SQIVND (reference sequence). CDR3 length: 15 residues. V was clipped by 5 bases and J by 2 bases, with 15 bases between them. CDR3 protein: CASSPSTAANTEAFF. The CDR3 coding sequence is TGTGCCAGTAGTCCCTCGACAGCAGCTAACACTGAAGCTTTCTTT.

CDR3 sequence: CASSIGNRVYEQYF. As DNA, the CDR3 is TGTGCCAGTAGTATAGGTAACAGGGTCTACGAGCAGTACTTC. The V call is TRBV19, the J call TRBJ2-7; TRBD1 is a possible D gene (6 bases). Between the trimmed V and J ends, which lost 1 base and 3 bases, there was a span of 10 bases. This CDR3 is built from 14 residues. The germline V gene has CDR1 LNHDA and CDR2 SQIVND (reference sequence). Based on the CDR3 plus reference TRBV19 and TRBJ2-7, the full variable domain is DGGITQSPKYLFRKEGQNVTLSCEQNLNHDAMYWYRQDPGQGLRLIYYSQIVNDFQKGDIAEGYSVSREKKESFPLTVTSAQKNPTAFYLCASSIGNRVYEQYFGPGTRLTVT.

The rearrangement uses TRBV10-2 and TRBJ2-7; 7 nucleotides align to TRBD1. V was clipped by 5 bases and J by 1 base; unmatched bases: 2. Looked up from germline, CDR1 is WSHSY and CDR2 is SAAADI. The CDR3 is 13 residues long. This CDR3 is CASSSTGSYEQYF. In DNA form, the CDR3 reads TGCGCCAGCAGTTCGACAGGGTCCTACGAGCAGTACTTC.

The chain is built from TRBV7-8 and TRBJ2-5; 7 bases fit TRBD2. The CDR3 contains 17 residues. Trimming cost V 5 bases and J 3 bases; bases outside gene matches: 15. Looked up from germline, CDR1 is SGHVS and CDR2 is FQNEAQ. The CDR3 loop is CASSAPWREFGEETQYF. DNA for the CDR3: TGTGCCAGCAGCGCCCCCTGGCGGGAGTTTGGGGAAGAGACCCAGTACTTC.

This chain connects TRBV9 to TRBJ2-3, with a possible D match to TRBD2 (8 bases). The CDR3 runs to 15 residues. The V and J ends lost 4 bases and 6 bases respectively, with 18 bases between them. CDR1 is SGDLS, CDR2 YYNGEE, per germline. The CDR3: CASSPTSGGGDTQYF. The CDR3, as DNA: TGTGCCAGCAGCCCCACTAGCGGAGGGGGCGATACGCAGTATTTT.

On this clone itself: At the DNA level, this CDR3 is encoded by other sequences in the same sample as well. The chain combines TRBV7-9 with TRBJ1-1; no clear D. The CDR3 is 12 amino acids. Trimming shortened V by 1 base and J by 6 bases, and 6 bases separated the two germline ends. Germline CDR1 SEHNR, CDR2 FQNEAQ (reference sequence). The CDR3 DNA is TGTGCCAGCAGCTTAGGCCCGTCTGAAGCTTTCTTT. The encoded protein is CASSLGPSEAFF.

The rearrangement joins TRBV19 to TRBJ1-1, with D maybe TRBD1 (5 bases). Germline lookup yields CDR1 LNHDA and CDR2 SQIVND (reference sequence). With 5 bases removed from V and 1 base from J, the gap between germline ends came to 11 bases. The CDR3 loop spans 14 amino acids. The CDR3 region has the DNA TGTGCCAGTAGTCCTGACAGAGCGAACACTGAAGCTTTCTTT. Translating it yields CASSPDRANTEAFF.

Here the CDR3 DNA reads TGTGCCAGCAGCTTGGATGGGACAGGGGGTGGAACTGAAGCTTTCTTT. Protein product: CASSLDGTGGGTEAFF. V and J are TRBV5-4 and TRBJ1-1; 11 bases match TRBD1. Per the germline V gene, CDR1 is SGHNT and CDR2 is YYREEE (reference sequence). The V segment lost 0 bases and the J segment 5 bases; nucleotides outside the gene matches: 6. The CDR3 covers 16 residues. Complete variable domain (other parts from reference TRBV5-4 and TRBJ1-1): ETGVTQSPTHLIKTRGQQVTLRCSSQSGHNTVSWYQQALGQGPQFIFQYYREEENGRGNFPPRFSGLQFPNYSSELNVNALELDDSALYLCASSLDGTGGGTEAFFGQGTRLTVV.

The chain is built from TRBV7-9 and TRBJ2-1; TRBD2 is a possible D gene (5 bases). Trimming left V 1 base short and J 4 bases short, with 17 bases between. Germline CDR1 SEHNR, CDR2 FQNEAQ (reference sequence). The CDR3 length is 17 residues. The CDR3 sequence is CASSLGKGLTGYNEQFF. CDR3 nucleotide sequence: TGTGCCAGCAGCTTAGGGAAGGGTCTCACGGGGTACAATGAGCAGTTCTTC.

The gene calls are TRBV6-1 and TRBJ2-7; TRBD1 aligns across 7 bases. The CDR3 totals 14 residues. Germline-derived CDR1 and CDR2 are MNHNS and SASEGT. J was trimmed by 3 bases and V by 7 bases; bases with no gene match: 9. DNA of the CDR3: TGTGCCAGCATCTCGCCGGCAGGGGGCTACGAGCAGTACTTC. This codes for CASISPAGGYEQYF.

About this clone itself: Other DNA sequences of this sample code for an identical CDR3. The chain carries TRBV27 and TRBJ1-4; D is unresolved. Germline-derived CDR1 and CDR2 are MNHEY and SMNVEV (reference sequence). The V and J ends lost 2 bases and 3 bases respectively, with 4 bases between them. The CDR3 runs 13 residues. This CDR3 reads CASSLLSNEKLFF. Written as DNA, the CDR3 is TGTGCCAGCAGTTTACTGTCTAATGAAAAACTGTTTTTT.

The chain combines TRBV19 with TRBJ1-1; D call uncertain. V dropped 1 base and J dropped 8 bases, with 26 bases sitting between them. Germline V gives CDR1 LNHDA, CDR2 SQIVND (reference sequence). This CDR3 is built from 18 residues. The CDR3 nucleotides are TGTGCCAGTAGTATAGGTTCGATCCGAACGATGCCCAACTTAGAAGCTTTCTTT. Protein sequence: CASSIGSIRTMPNLEAFF.

Details on this clone: The sample has other DNA sequences that encode this CDR3 too. This chain joins TRBV27 and TRBJ2-2, with D maybe TRBD1 (6 bases). The germline V and J ends were trimmed by 6 bases and 5 bases, with 7 bases remaining between them. Germline values: CDR1 MNHEY, CDR2 SMNVEV (reference sequence). This CDR3 contains 12 residues. The CDR3 DNA sequence: TGTGCCAGCAGCCAGGGGACCGGGGAGCTGTTTTTT. Its protein product is CASSQGTGELFF.

The V call is TRBV9, the J call TRBJ2-5; 10 nucleotides match TRBD1. Losses at the gene ends were 3 bases for V and 4 bases for J; bases not matched to a gene: 3. The CDR3 extends over 14 amino acids. Looked up from germline, CDR1 is SGDLS and CDR2 is YYNGEE. CDR3 residues: CASSDRDRGETQYF. The CDR3 DNA is TGTGCCAGCAGCGACCGGGACAGGGGAGAGACCCAGTACTTC.

This clone was counted between two and nine times. This sequence joins TRBV7-9 and TRBJ1-1, with 8 bases matching TRBD1. From germline, CDR1 is SEHNR and CDR2 FQNEAQ (reference sequence). The length of the CDR3 is 16 residues. The J segment lost 4 bases and the V segment lost 1 base, leaving 8 bases of the junction unmatched. CDR3: CASSLGSTGGGTEAFF. As DNA, the CDR3 is TGTGCCAGCAGCTTAGGTTCCACAGGGGGTGGCACTGAAGCTTTCTTT. The entire variable domain, with the rest obtained from reference TRBV7-9 and TRBJ1-1, is as follows: DTGVSQNPRHKITKRGQNVTFRCDPISEHNRLYWYRQTLGQGPEFLTYFQNEAQLEKSRLLSDRFSAERPKGSFSTLEIQRTEQGDSAMYLCASSLGSTGGGTEAFFGQGTRLTVV.

This rearrangement joins TRBV5-1 to TRBJ2-2, with D perhaps TRBD1 (5 bases). The V gene lost 6 bases and the J gene lost 0 bases, with 9 bases spanning the gap. Looked up from germline, CDR1 is SGHRS and CDR2 is YFSETQ. The CDR3 is 14 amino acids. The CDR3 here is CASNQGTNTGELFF. The CDR3 DNA reads as TGCGCCAGCAACCAGGGTACGAACACCGGGGAGCTGTTTTTT.

The chain couples TRBV28 to TRBJ2-5, with 9 bases matching TRBD2. CDR3 size: 17 residues. V dropped 5 bases and J dropped 4; count of bases not matched to a gene: 14. In germline, CDR1 is MDHEN, CDR2 SYDVKM. DNA for the CDR3: TGTGCCAGCAGTACCCCCGCCGGGGCGGGGGGGGGAGAGACCCAGTACTTC. This sequence encodes CASSTPAGAGGGETQYF.

With respect to this clone: This specimen includes other DNA sequences encoding the same CDR3. The rearrangement joins TRBV27 to TRBJ1-5; maybe TRBD1 (6 bases). CDR1 is MNHEY and CDR2 is SMNVEV in the germline V gene (reference sequence). The CDR3 length is 14 residues. Trimming took 1 base from V and 6 from J, leaving 10 bases between them. This CDR3 reads CASSLLGGVQPQHF. The DNA for the CDR3 is TGTGCCAGCAGTTTATTAGGGGGGGTTCAGCCCCAGCATTTT.